This T cell receptor beta chain stems from a study of early T cells in non-severe SARS-CoV-2 infection. General observations from the study: Matching results from VDJdb favored anti-spike CD8 responses, leaving private and CD4 specificities undetected.

Details on this clonotype: Its antigen is as yet unknown.

MiXCR was run by TCRdb on the 5' RACE reads, yielding one entry per CDR3 protein. This table holds tens of thousands of distinct CDR3 sequences, under 8% found once. Trimming cost V 5 bases and J 2 bases; bases outside gene matches: 5. Germline-derived CDR1 and CDR2 are SGHVS and FNYEAQ. The CDR3 has 15 amino acids. This clonotype was sampled from an adult who was a healthcare worker with PCR-confirmed SARS-CoV-2 infection or an uninfected control (not recorded which). This material consisted of whole blood, taken at baseline. This sequence joins TRBV7-6 and TRBJ2-2, with 7 positions matching TRBD1. CDR3 sequence reads: CASSGRGPNTGELFF. CDR3 sequence (DNA): TGTGCCAGCAGCGGTAGGGGGCCAAACACCGGGGAGCTGTTTTTT.